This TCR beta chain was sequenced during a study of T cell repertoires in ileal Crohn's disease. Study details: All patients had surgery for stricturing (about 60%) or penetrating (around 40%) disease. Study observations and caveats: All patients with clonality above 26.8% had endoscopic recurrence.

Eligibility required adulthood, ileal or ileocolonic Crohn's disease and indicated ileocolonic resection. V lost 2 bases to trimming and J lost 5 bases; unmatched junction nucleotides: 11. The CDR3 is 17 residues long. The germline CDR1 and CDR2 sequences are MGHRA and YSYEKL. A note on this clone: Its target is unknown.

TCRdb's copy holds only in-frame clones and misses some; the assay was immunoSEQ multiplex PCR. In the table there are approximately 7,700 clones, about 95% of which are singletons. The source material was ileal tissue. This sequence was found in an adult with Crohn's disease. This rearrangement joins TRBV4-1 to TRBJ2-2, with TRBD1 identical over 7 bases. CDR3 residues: CASSQTPGTAKTGELFF. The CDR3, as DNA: TGCGCCAGCAGCCAAACCCCCGGGACAGCCAAAACCGGGGAGCTGTTTTTT.